A single sample gave rise to the 30 T cell receptor beta chains below, sequenced in a study of cytomegalovirus exposure and HLA in healthy donors. A multiplex PCR was run with 60 Vbeta primers and 13 Jbeta primers. Using immunoSEQ multiplex PCR, the repertoire was profiled, and TCRdb retains in-frame clones only, with some absent. The repertoire holds about 160,000 clones, with about three quarters as singletons. Specimen: PBMCs. The receptors shown here come from a woman aged 30 to 39 in good health and CMV-seronegative.

This clone has only one observation. The chain employs TRBV2 and TRBJ2-5, with 9 bases lining up with TRBD2. The CDR3 is made up of 15 amino acids. V lost 5 bases and J lost 7; bases outside the gene matches: 11. The germline CDR1 and CDR2 sequences are SNHLY and FYNNEI. The CDR3 spells CASSRLGGGEGTQYF. The CDR3 DNA sequence: TGTGCCAGCAGTCGCTTGGGCGGGGGGGAGGGGACCCAGTACTTC.

The genes are TRBV4-1 and TRBJ2-7; 9 bases align to TRBD1. Germline CDR1 MGHRA, CDR2 YSYEKL. V trimming: 4 bases; J trimming: 1 base; junction bases outside the gene matches: 8. The CDR3 consists of 16 residues. Here the CDR3 reads CASSPSRGTGSYEQYF. The DNA of the CDR3 is TGCGCCAGCAGCCCCAGTAGAGGGACAGGGTCCTACGAGCAGTACTTC.

The gene calls are TRBV25-1 and TRBJ2-3, with D tentatively TRBD2 (5 bases). The CDR3 is 13 amino acids. The V and J ends lost 3 bases and 9 bases respectively, with 13 bases between them. CDR1 is MGHDK and CDR2 is SYGVNS in the germline V gene. The CDR3 DNA follows: TGTGCCAGCAGTGATAGCGACCTGAGCACGCAGTATTTT. It translates to CASSDSDLSTQYF.

CDR3 sequence: CASGGSSYNEQFF. CDR3 in DNA: TGTGCCAGCGGCGGGAGCTCCTACAATGAGCAGTTCTTC. This sequence joins TRBV19 and TRBJ2-1; 7 nucleotides agree with TRBD2. Unmatched junction bases numbered 2, after V lost 9 bases and J lost 0 bases. CDR1 and CDR2 from the germline V gene are LNHDA and SQIVND (reference sequence). The CDR3 is 13 residues long. The full variable domain, completed using reference TRBV19 and TRBJ2-1, is DGGITQSPKYLFRKEGQNVTLSCEQNLNHDAMYWYRQDPGQGLRLIYYSQIVNDFQKGDIAEGYSVSREKKESFPLTVTSAQKNPTAFYLCASGGSSYNEQFFGPGTRLTVL.

The chain has TRBV4-3 and TRBJ2-7; D is perhaps TRBD1 (6 bases). The CDR3 totals 15 residues. V was pared by 0 bases and J by 3 bases, with 12 bases between. Germline CDR1 is LGHNA and CDR2 is YSLEER. Here the CDR3 reads CASSQEWTDDYEQYF. The CDR3 DNA follows: TGCGCCAGCAGCCAAGAGTGGACAGATGACTACGAGCAGTACTTC.

This chain links TRBV19 with TRBJ2-5, with D possibly TRBD2 on 5 matching bases. The J call may not be correct, given that the DNA end is closer to TRBJ2-7. The CDR3 contains 13 residues. Germline values: CDR1 LNHDA, CDR2 SQIVND (reference sequence). CDR3 residues: CASSMLGSHEQYF. CDR3 coding DNA: TGTGCCAGTAGTATGTTGGGGAGCCACGAGCAGTACTTC.

The chain has TRBV9 and TRBJ2-4, with D maybe TRBD1 (6 bases). Between the trimmed V and J ends, which lost 4 bases and 3 bases, there was a span of 17 bases. Per germline, CDR1 SGDLS and CDR2 YYNGEE. This CDR3 has 16 amino acids. CDR3 in DNA: TGTGCCAGCAGCCTTAACCCAGGGGACGGCAAAAACATTCAGTACTTC. Residues: CASSLNPGDGKNIQYF.

In its sample, this clone was seen once. The genes are TRBV15 and TRBJ1-2, with TRBD1 matching over 7 bases. CDR1 is LNHNV and CDR2 is YYDKDF in the germline V gene (reference sequence). The length of the CDR3 is 19 residues. J lost 0 bases, V lost 7 bases, and 20 bases had no gene match. This CDR3 reads CATKVTGNWLAYTNYGYTF. The CDR3 DNA reads as TGTGCCACCAAGGTGACAGGGAATTGGTTGGCGTATACTAACTATGGCTACACCTTC.

The chain is built from TRBV19 and TRBJ1-6, with D perhaps TRBD1 (5 bases). Germline CDR1 and CDR2: LNHDA and SQIVND (reference sequence). Trimming left V 3 bases short and J 10 bases short, with 13 bases between. The CDR3 is 14 amino acids. Written as DNA, the CDR3 is TGTGCCAGTAGTATTGCAGGGATCGACTCACCCCTCCACTTT. Its translation is CASSIAGIDSPLHF.

The J gene is TRBJ2-2, the V gene TRBV5-3; D perhaps matches TRBD2 (6 bases). TRBV5-3 is an ORF, and what it does is uncertain. The CDR3 sequence is 16 residues long. Trimming stripped 2 bases from V and 3 bases from J, with 14 bases between. DNA for the CDR3: TGTGCCAGAAGCTTTGGTAAGGGACTTTACACCGGGGAGCTGTTTTTT. Encoded protein: CARSFGKGLYTGELFF.

The rearrangement joins TRBV27 to TRBJ1-5, with 8 positions matching TRBD1. The CDR3 runs 14 residues. CDR1 and CDR2 (germline): MNHEY, SMNVEV (reference sequence). With V trimmed by 5 bases and J by 9 bases, 9 bases remained unmatched. Written as DNA, the CDR3 is TGTGCCAGCAGTGCCCACAGGGGGGGATCGCCCCAGCATTTT. Amino acids: CASSAHRGGSPQHF.

As regards this clone: A read error may account for a junction end that differs from germline. The CDR3 DNA reads TGTGCCAGCAGTCTATGGGGACAGACAAATCAGCCCCAGCATTTT. It encodes CASSLWGQTNQPQHF. This chain uses TRBV28 with TRBJ1-5; 7 nucleotides agree with TRBD1. Germline V gene lookup returns CDR1 MDHEN and CDR2 SYDVKM. This CDR3 spans 15 amino acids.

The table lists this clone with a few counts. The chain combines TRBV29-1 with TRBJ1-2, with 11 bases lining up with TRBD1. Trimming removed 7 bases from V and 7 bases from J; junction bases left unmatched: 5. Germline V gene data show CDR1 as SQVTM and CDR2 as ANQGSEA. This CDR3 region has 12 residues. CDR3 bases: TGCAGCGGTGGACAGGGGGCGCCTGGCTACACCTTC. Protein sequence: CSGGQGAPGYTF.

The V and J genes are TRBV5-4 and TRBJ1-2; possibly TRBD1 for D (5 bases). The CDR3 sequence is 15 residues long. Trimming stripped 4 bases from V and 6 bases from J, with 19 bases between. Germline lookup yields CDR1 SGHNT and CDR2 YYREEE (reference sequence). Written as DNA, the CDR3 is TGTGCCAGCAGCGCCGCGGGACTTAAGAAGGATGGCTACACCTTC. Translating gives CASSAAGLKKDGYTF.

The chain uses TRBV5-6 and TRBJ1-3, with D possibly matching TRBD1 (5 bases). The V gene's germline CDR1 is SGHDT and CDR2 YYEEEE. The length of the CDR3 is 15 residues. The V end was cut by 5 bases, the J end by 0 bases, with 12 bases between. DNA for the CDR3: TGTGCCAGCAGGGTGAGGGGACTCTCTGGAAACACCATATATTTT. Translation: CASRVRGLSGNTIYF. The complete variable domain, with remaining parts taken from reference TRBV5-6 and TRBJ1-3, reads DAGVTQSPTHLIKTRGQQVTLRCSPKSGHDTVSWYQQALGQGPQFIFQYYEEEERQRGNFPDRFSGHQFPNYSSELNVNALLLGDSALYLCASRVRGLSGNTIYFGEGSWLTVV.

The chain uses TRBV6-1 and TRBJ1-5, with D possibly TRBD1 on 6 matching bases. The CDR3 spans 15 residues. V was clipped by 3 bases and J by 6 bases, with 15 bases between them. Germline values: CDR1 MNHNS, CDR2 SASEGT. CDR3 nucleotide sequence: TGTGCCAGCAGTGAGGTCCCCGACAGGCTTCAGCCCCAGCATTTT. This codes for CASSEVPDRLQPQHF.

The rearrangement links TRBV6-5 to TRBJ2-7; tentative D call: TRBD1 (6 bases). The CDR3 covers 13 residues. The V gene's germline CDR1 is MNHEY and CDR2 SVGAGI. V dropped 6 bases and J dropped 1 base, with 10 bases sitting between them. CDR3 sequence reads: CASRGAGSYEQYF. CDR3 DNA: TGTGCCAGCAGGGGGGCCGGATCCTACGAGCAGTACTTC.

This clone has only a few counts. The J gene is TRBJ1-1, the V gene TRBV4-1; no firm D call. Trimming removed 1 base from V and 6 bases from J, with 9 bases in between. Germline CDR1 MGHRA, CDR2 YSYEKL. This CDR3 is 13 amino acids long. The CDR3 DNA reads TGCGCCAGCAGCCAAGGAACGCGGCCTGAAGCTTTCTTT. Translation: CASSQGTRPEAFF.

This clone turned up a few times. The genes are TRBV7-6 and TRBJ2-5; possibly TRBD1 for D (6 bases). The CDR3 covers 14 residues. The germline V gene has CDR1 SGHVS and CDR2 FNYEAQ. With 1 base removed from V and 2 bases from J, the gap between germline ends came to 8 bases. This chain's CDR3 is CASSLGTAQETQYF. CDR3 DNA sequence: TGTGCCAGCAGCTTAGGGACAGCTCAAGAGACCCAGTACTTC.

The CDR3 here is CASSQDYPDYYNEQFF. CDR3 sequence (DNA): TGTGCCAGCAGCCAAGATTACCCGGACTATTACAATGAGCAGTTCTTC. The chain carries TRBV4-2 and TRBJ2-1; tentative D call: TRBD2 (6 bases). The ends were cut back, 0 bases at V and 4 bases at J, with 13 bases in the middle. Germline V gene sequence: CDR1 LGHNA, CDR2 YNFKEQ. The CDR3 runs 16 residues.

The gene calls are TRBV27 and TRBJ2-7; TRBD2 might be the D (5 bases). Trimming stripped 4 bases from V and 0 bases from J, with 10 bases between. The CDR3 sequence is 14 residues long. The germline gives CDR1 MNHEY, CDR2 SMNVEV (reference sequence). The CDR3 is CASSSGVGSYEQYF. CDR3 DNA: TGTGCCAGCAGTTCCGGGGTGGGCTCCTACGAGCAGTACTTC.

The rearrangement uses TRBV19 and TRBJ2-7; TRBD2 aligns across 7 bases. The CDR3 is 16 residues long. CDR1 and CDR2 from the germline V gene are LNHDA and SQIVND (reference sequence). V dropped 4 bases and J dropped 3; count of bases not matched to a gene: 12. The CDR3 here is CASSTRGEAGIYEQYF. CDR3 sequence (DNA): TGTGCCAGTAGTACTCGAGGGGAAGCGGGGATCTACGAGCAGTACTTC.

The rearrangement joins TRBV9 to TRBJ2-2, with a tentative D call TRBD1 (6 bases). Looked up from germline, CDR1 is SGDLS and CDR2 is YYNGEE. The CDR3 runs to 16 residues. V dropped 6 bases and J dropped 2 bases, with 17 bases sitting between them. The CDR3 coding sequence is TGTGCCAGCAACTTCCGGGACACGGGTAACACCGGGGAGCTGTTTTTT. Protein product: CASNFRDTGNTGELFF.

J is TRBJ1-1 and V is TRBV5-4; D not certain. Germline V gene data show CDR1 as SGHNT and CDR2 as YYREEE (reference sequence). Trimming took off 1 base at V and 1 base at J, with 8 bases between the two ends. CDR3 length equals 14 residues. The CDR3 is CASSLQNTNTEAFF. In DNA form, the CDR3 reads TGTGCCAGCAGCTTGCAGAATACGAACACTGAAGCTTTCTTT.

This clone was detected only once. V usage is TRBV6-5 and J usage is TRBJ2-7; weak D call: TRBD1 (7 bases). CDR3 size: 15 residues. From germline, CDR1 is MNHEY and CDR2 SVGAGI. V gave up 6 bases and J gave up 4 bases, with 19 bases separating them. In DNA, the CDR3 is TGTGCCAGCAGCCCGAGACAGGGACTCTCGTACGAGCAGTACTTC. Amino acids: CASSPRQGLSYEQYF.

The chain uses TRBV5-1 and TRBJ2-7; 9 positions agree with TRBD2. From germline, CDR1 is SGHRS and CDR2 YFSETQ. The CDR3 spans 15 residues. V shed 4 bases, J shed 3 bases, and the junction held 8 bases outside the gene matches. This CDR3 is CASSGVAGGGYEQYF. CDR3 sequence (DNA): TGCGCCAGCAGCGGGGTGGCGGGAGGGGGCTACGAGCAGTACTTC.

Points on this clone: Its ends do not fully match the called genes, so a read error is possible. V gene TRBV7-7 combines with J gene TRBJ2-3, with 7 bases aligning to TRBD1. CDR1 and CDR2 from the germline V gene are SSHAT and FNYEAQ (reference sequence). This CDR3 contains 14 residues. In DNA, the CDR3 is TGTGCTAGCAGCCCCGGGACAGCCACGGATACGCAGTATTTT. Its protein product is CASSPGTATDTQYF.

The count of this clone is one. The V gene is TRBV7-2, the J gene TRBJ1-2; possibly TRBD1 for D (5 bases). V was trimmed by 4 bases and J by 4 bases, leaving 13 bases between them. The CDR3 spans 14 residues. Germline lookup yields CDR1 SGHTA and CDR2 FQGNSA. In DNA, the CDR3 is TGTGCCAGCAGCTCCCCGGGGGAGGTCTATGGCTACACCTTC. This sequence encodes CASSSPGEVYGYTF. Together with reference TRBV7-2 and TRBJ1-2, the CDR3 gives the full variable domain: GAGVSQSPSNKVTEKGKDVELRCDPISGHTALYWYRQSLGQGLEFLIYFQGNSAPDKSGLPSDRFSAERTGGSVSTLTIQRTQQEDSAVYLCASSSPGEVYGYTFGSGTRLTVV.

The chain is built from TRBV7-6 and TRBJ1-1, with TRBD1 matching over 10 bases. This CDR3 is built from 15 residues. CDR1 and CDR2 (germline): SGHVS, FNYEAQ. V lost 4 bases, J lost 10 bases, and 12 bases stayed unmatched. The CDR3 coding sequence is TGTGCCAGCAGCTCTTTGGGGACAGGGGATCGTGGAGCTTTCTTT. Encoded protein: CASSSLGTGDRGAFF.

The chain is built from TRBV19 and TRBJ1-1, with 7 positions matching TRBD1. The V gene end was trimmed by 6 bases and the J gene end by 4 bases; junction bases not matched to a gene: 11. Germline-derived CDR1 and CDR2 are LNHDA and SQIVND (reference sequence). The CDR3 has 15 amino acids. This CDR3 reads CASSPTGLGGTEAFF. Here the CDR3 DNA reads TGTGCCAGTAGCCCGACAGGGCTGGGGGGCACTGAAGCTTTCTTT.